Detailed here is one T cell receptor (beta chain). Per the study methods: Amplification of reference gene primers provided the estimated nucleated cell counts. Measured with immunoSEQ multiplex PCR; TCRdb has only the in-frame clones, and not every one. The D gene and trimming were derived from the DNA, and the V and J assignments and clone size from that table. The repertoire has some 270,000 clones, around 90% of them found once; the top ten carry 2.2%. CDR3 length equals 13 residues. Germline V gene data show CDR1 as LGHNA and CDR2 as YNFKEQ. V shed 3 bases, J shed 9 bases, and the junction held 4 bases outside the gene matches. The sample originates from a study of blood T cell repertoires in COVID-19. Background on the study: COVID-19 samples, acute and convalescent, were from the United States, Italy and Spain. T cells, B-cell-depleted T cells, or PBMCs provided the cDNA or gDNA that served as material.

The TCR was taken from a man in his fifties or sixties with acute or convalescent COVID-19. The chain links TRBV4-2 to TRBJ2-1, with TRBD2 matching 8 bases. Sequenced: peripheral blood. The CDR3 spells CASSQATSGEQFF. CDR3 sequence (DNA): TGTGCCAGCAGCCAGGCAACTAGCGGTGAGCAGTTCTTC.